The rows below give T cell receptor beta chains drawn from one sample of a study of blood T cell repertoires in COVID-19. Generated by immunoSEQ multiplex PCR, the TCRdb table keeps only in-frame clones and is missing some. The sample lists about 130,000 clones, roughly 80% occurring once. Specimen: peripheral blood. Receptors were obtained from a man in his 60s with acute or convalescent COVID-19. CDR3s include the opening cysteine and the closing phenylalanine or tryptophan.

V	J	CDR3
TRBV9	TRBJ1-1	CASSGQGLTEAFF
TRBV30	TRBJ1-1	CACKEFLQAFF
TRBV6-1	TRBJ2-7	CASSEGQGPYSSYEQYF
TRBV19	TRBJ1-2	CASSTNGRNYGYTF
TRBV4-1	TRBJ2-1	CASSQVQGLAGGPGDEQFF
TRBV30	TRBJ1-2	CAWSVPGPYGYTF
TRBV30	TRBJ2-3	CAWSVSGSTDTQYF
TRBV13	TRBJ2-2	CASSLAILAGAGTGELFF
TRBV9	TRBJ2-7	CASSRPGGLEQYF
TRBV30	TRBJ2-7	CALRLFSYEQYF
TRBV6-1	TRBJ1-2	CASSHLGQTYGYTF
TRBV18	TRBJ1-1	CASSPLTGTGVDEAFF
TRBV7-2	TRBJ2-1	CASRLTTGPSYNEQFF
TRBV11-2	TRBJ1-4	CASSAGQSYNEKLFF
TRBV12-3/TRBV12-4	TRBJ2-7	CASSQGYEQYF
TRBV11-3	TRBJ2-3	CASSLSSPYTQYF
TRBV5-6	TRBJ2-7	CASSFGTISYEQYF
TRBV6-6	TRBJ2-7	CASSYKSGFGGYEQYF
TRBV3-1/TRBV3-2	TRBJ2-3	CASSQVGTDTQYF
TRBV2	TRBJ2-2	CASSEGIGAHTGELFF
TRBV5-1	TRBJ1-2	CASSFPSQAGQGLGYTF
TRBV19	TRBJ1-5	CASSPEGARPQHF
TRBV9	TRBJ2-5	CASSPGLAGVQETQYF
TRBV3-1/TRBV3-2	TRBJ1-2	CASSQDPLRQGAEVVYGYTF
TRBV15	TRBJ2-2	CATSRVAGGPNTGELFF
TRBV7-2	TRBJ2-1	CASMIMTSVVYEQFF